The source of this TCR beta chain is a study of cytomegalovirus exposure and HLA in healthy donors. General study points: CMV serostatus stood as the only immune exposure information on hand. Rare sequences made up most TCRs, while some public TCRs were found in many donors.

About this clone itself: No antigen is known for it.

13 Jbeta primers and 60 Vbeta primers were used for the PCR. TCRdb's table, derived via immunoSEQ multiplex PCR, lists solely in-frame clones and lacks some. Among roughly 130,000 clones listed, around 66% were seen once. The donors were healthy bone marrow donors. The CDR3 extends over 13 amino acids. Germline CDR1 SGHVS, CDR2 FNYEAQ. V lost 4 bases, J lost 1 base, and 7 bases lay in between. The sequenced sample was PBMCs. This TCR was recovered from a middle-aged woman in good health and CMV-seropositive. This chain connects TRBV7-6 to TRBJ1-1; possible D gene TRBD1, 5 bases. CDR3 coding DNA: TGTGCCAGCAGCTCTGGACAGAACACTGAAGCTTTCTTT. This encodes CASSSGQNTEAFF.